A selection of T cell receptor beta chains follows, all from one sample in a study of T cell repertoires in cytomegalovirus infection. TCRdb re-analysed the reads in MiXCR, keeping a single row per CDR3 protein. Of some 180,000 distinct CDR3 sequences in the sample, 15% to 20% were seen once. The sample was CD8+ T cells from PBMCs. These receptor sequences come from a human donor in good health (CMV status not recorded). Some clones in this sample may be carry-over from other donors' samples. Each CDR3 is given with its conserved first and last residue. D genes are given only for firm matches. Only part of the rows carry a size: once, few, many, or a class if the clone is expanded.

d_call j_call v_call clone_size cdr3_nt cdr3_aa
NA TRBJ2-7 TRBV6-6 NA TGTGCCAGCAGTTACTCGAATCGGGGCTACGAGCAGTACTTC CASSYSNRGYEQYF
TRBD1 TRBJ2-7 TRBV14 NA TGTGCCAGCAGCCCCGGACAGGGGGCGGGGAACGAGCAGTACTTC CASSPGQGAGNEQYF
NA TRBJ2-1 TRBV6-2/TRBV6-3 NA TGTGCCTGCAGTTACTCAAGCAATGAGCAGTTCTTC CACSYSSNEQFF
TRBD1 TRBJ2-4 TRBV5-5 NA TGTGCCAGCAGCTTTAGACAGGGCCACATTCAGTACTTC CASSFRQGHIQYF
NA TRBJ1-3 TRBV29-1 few TGCAGCGTTGAAGATCGAGGGTACTCTGGAAACACCATATATTTT CSVEDRGYSGNTIYF
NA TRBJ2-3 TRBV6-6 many TGTGCCAGCAGTCCCCGAGGTGGCACAGATACGCAGTATTTT CASSPRGGTDTQYF
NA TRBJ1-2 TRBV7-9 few TGTGCCAGCAGCTTAGGTCCCGGTTACACCTTC CASSLGPGYTF
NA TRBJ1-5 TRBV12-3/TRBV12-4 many TGTGCCAGCAGTTTTGGCAGCAATCAGCCCCAGCATTTT CASSFGSNQPQHF
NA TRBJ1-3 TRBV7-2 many TGTGCCAGCAGCTTAGAACCGTTTCCTAATTCTGGAAACACCATATATTTT CASSLEPFPNSGNTIYF
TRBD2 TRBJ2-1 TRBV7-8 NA TGTGCCAGCAGCCCCTGGACTAGCAGGGGCCCCAATGAGCAGTTCTTC CASSPWTSRGPNEQFF
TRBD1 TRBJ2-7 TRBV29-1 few TGCAGCGTTGCTCCGACAGGGCCCGAGCAGTACTTC CSVAPTGPEQYF
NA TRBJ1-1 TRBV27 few TGTGCCAGCAGCTCCCCAGGGGACTCTGAAGCTTTCTTT CASSSPGDSEAFF
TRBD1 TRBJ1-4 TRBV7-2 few TGTGCCAGCAGCTTAGCCAGGGGGGGGAGGGAAAAACTGTTTTTT CASSLARGGREKLFF
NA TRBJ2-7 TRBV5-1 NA TGCGCCAGCAGCTTGCCGCCAGGTTCTTCCTACGAGCAGTACTTC CASSLPPGSSYEQYF
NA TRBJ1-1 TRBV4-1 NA TGCGCCAGCAGCCGAACCGGGGGCAGTTTGAACACTGAAGCTTTCTTT CASSRTGGSLNTEAFF
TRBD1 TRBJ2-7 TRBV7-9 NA TGTGCCAGCAGCTCGCCCCCCGACAGGGGGAACTACGAGCAGTACTTC CASSSPPDRGNYEQYF
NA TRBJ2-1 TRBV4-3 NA TGCGCCAGCAGCCAAGAAGGACGGGGGGCCGGGGGGCAGTTCTTC CASSQEGRGAGGQFF
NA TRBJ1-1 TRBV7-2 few TGTGCCAGCAGCTTGGGAGGATACATGAACACTGAAGCTTTCTTT CASSLGGYMNTEAFF
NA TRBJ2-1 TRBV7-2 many TGTGCCAGCGCCATGGAAGATTACAATGAGCAGTTCTTC CASAMEDYNEQFF
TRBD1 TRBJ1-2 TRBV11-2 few TGTGCCAGCAGCTTGTCCCCTGGGACAGACTATGGCTACACCTTC CASSLSPGTDYGYTF
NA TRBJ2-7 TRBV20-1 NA TGCAGTGCTAGATTGGAGGCGGTCTACGAGCAGTACTTC CSARLEAVYEQYF
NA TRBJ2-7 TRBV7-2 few TGTGCCAGCAGCTTAGCGGACGACAGGAGCTACAAGCAGTACTTC CASSLADDRSYKQYF
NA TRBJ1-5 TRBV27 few TGTGCCAGCAGTCCCAACTCCGGGGAGAATCAGCCCCAGCATTTT CASSPNSGENQPQHF
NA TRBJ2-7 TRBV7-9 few TGTGCCAGCAATACCGGACACAGGGACTACGAGCAGTACTTC CASNTGHRDYEQYF
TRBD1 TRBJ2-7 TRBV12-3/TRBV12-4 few TGTGCCAGCAGCAATGTTAGGACAGGGGGGATCTACGAGCAGTACTTC CASSNVRTGGIYEQYF
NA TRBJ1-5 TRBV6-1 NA TGTGCCAGCAGTCCTTTTCCTACCGACAGATATAGCAATCAGCCCCAGCATTTT CASSPFPTDRYSNQPQHF
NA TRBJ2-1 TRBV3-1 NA TGTGCCAGCAGCCAAGAACGACAGAGCTCCTACAATGAGCAGTTCTTC CASSQERQSSYNEQFF
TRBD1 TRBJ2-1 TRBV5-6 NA TGTGCCAGCAGCTTCCGGGACAGCTACAATGAGCAGTTCTTC CASSFRDSYNEQFF
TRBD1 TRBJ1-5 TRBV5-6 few TGTGCCAGCAGCTTAGGGACAGGAGATAGCAATCAGCCCCAGCATTTT CASSLGTGDSNQPQHF
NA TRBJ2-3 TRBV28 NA TGTGCCAGCAGTTTACGGGGGTCTTTCACAGATACGCAGTATTTT CASSLRGSFTDTQYF
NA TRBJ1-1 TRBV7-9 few TGTGCCAGCAGCCCCCCCTCAGGCACTGAAGCTTTCTTT CASSPPSGTEAFF
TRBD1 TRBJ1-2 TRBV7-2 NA TGTGCCAGCAGCCCCCCTTTGGACAGGGCGGACTATGGCTACACCTTC CASSPPLDRADYGYTF
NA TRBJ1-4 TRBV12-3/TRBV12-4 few TGTGCCAGCAGTTTAGGGTCAACTAATGAAAAACTGTTTTTT CASSLGSTNEKLFF
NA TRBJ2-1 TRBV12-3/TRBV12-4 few TGTGCCAGCAGTTTCGGCTACCTGGGCCAGTTCTTC CASSFGYLGQFF
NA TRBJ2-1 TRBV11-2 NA TGTGCCAGCAGCTTAGATCGCCATAGGGGTGAGCAGTTCTTC CASSLDRHRGEQFF
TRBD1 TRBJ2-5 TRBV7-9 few TGTGCCAGCAGCTCCGGGACAGCCCAAGAGACCCAGTACTTC CASSSGTAQETQYF
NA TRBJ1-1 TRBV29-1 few TGCAGCGTCGTCAGGGGAAACACTGAAGCTTTCTTT CSVVRGNTEAFF
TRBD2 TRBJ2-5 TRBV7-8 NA TGTGCCAGCAGCTTACAGCGGGGGCCGGGAGAGACCCAGTACTTC CASSLQRGPGETQYF
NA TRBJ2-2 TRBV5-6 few TGTGCCAGCAGCTTAGTTCGAGGACATACGAACACCGGGGAGCTGTTTTTT CASSLVRGHTNTGELFF
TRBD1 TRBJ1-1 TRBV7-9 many TGTGCCAGCACCCGGCAGGGGGACACTGAAGCTTTCTTT CASTRQGDTEAFF
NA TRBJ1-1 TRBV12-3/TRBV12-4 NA TGTGCCAGCAGTTGCCACCTAGGGGGAGAAAACCACCCTGAAGCTTTCTTT CASSCHLGGENHPEAFF
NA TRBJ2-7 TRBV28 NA TGTGCCAGCAGGACATACGTAGGGACCTACGAGCAGTACTTC CASRTYVGTYEQYF
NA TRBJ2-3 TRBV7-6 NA TGTGCCAGCAGCTTAGCAGGGTTCGGGACAGATACGCAGTATTTT CASSLAGFGTDTQYF
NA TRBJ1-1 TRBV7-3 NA TGTGCCAGCAGCTTTGGGCCAGGACGGTTGAACACTGAAGCTTTCTTT CASSFGPGRLNTEAFF
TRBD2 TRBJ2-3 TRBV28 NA TGTGCCAGCAGTCCTGGGACTAGCGGGGGCACAGATACGCAGTATTTT CASSPGTSGGTDTQYF
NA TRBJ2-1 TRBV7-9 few TGTGCCAGCAGCCCGGTGTGGGGGGCCTCCTACAATGAGCAGTTCTTC CASSPVWGASYNEQFF
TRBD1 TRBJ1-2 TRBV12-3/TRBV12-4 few TGTGCCAGCAGTTTAGCGCCCCGGGACAGGGGACGATATGGCTACACCTTC CASSLAPRDRGRYGYTF
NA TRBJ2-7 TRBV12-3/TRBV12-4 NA TGTGCCAGCATGCGGTCCTACGAGCAGTACTTC CASMRSYEQYF
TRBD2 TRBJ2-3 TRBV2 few TGTGCCACTTACTCGGTTCTAGCGGGCACAGATACGCAGTATTTT CATYSVLAGTDTQYF
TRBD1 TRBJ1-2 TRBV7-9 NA TGTGCCAGCAGCTTAGCCCGGGACAGGCGTCATGGCTACACCTTC CASSLARDRRHGYTF
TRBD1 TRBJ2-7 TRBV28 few TGTGCCAGCAATCGAGGGGGCAAGGACGAGCAGTACTTC CASNRGGKDEQYF